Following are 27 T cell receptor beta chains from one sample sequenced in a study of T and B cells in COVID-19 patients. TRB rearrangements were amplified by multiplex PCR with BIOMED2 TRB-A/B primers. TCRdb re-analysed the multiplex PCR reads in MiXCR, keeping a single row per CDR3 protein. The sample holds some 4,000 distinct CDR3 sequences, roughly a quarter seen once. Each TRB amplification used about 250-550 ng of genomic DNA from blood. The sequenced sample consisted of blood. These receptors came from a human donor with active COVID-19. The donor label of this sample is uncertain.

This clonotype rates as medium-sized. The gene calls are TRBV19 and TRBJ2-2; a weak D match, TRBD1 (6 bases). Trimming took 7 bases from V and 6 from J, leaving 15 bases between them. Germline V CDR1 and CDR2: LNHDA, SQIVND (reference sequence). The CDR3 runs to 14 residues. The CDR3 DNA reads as TGTGCCAGTACCAAATGGGACAACCCCGGGGAGCTGTTTTTT. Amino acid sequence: CASTKWDNPGELFF.

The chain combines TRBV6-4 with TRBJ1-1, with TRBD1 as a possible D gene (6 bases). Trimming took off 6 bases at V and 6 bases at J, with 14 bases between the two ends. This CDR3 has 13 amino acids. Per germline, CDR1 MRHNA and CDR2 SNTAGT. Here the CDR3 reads CASRSHREAEAFF. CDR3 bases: TGTGCCAGCAGGTCGCACAGGGAAGCTGAAGCTTTCTTT.

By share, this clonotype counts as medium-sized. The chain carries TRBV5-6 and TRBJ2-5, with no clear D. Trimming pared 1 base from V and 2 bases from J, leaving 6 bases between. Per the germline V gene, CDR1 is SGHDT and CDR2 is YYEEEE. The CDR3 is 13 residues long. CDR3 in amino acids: CASSLRAQETQYF. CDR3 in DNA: TGTGCCAGCAGCTTGCGGGCACAAGAGACCCAGTACTTC.

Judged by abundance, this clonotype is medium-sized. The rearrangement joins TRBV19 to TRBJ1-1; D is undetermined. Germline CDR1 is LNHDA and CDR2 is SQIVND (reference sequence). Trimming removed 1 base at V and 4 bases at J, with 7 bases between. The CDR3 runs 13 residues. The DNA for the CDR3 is TGTGCCAGTAGTATAGCCGGGAGCACTGAAGCTTTCTTT. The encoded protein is CASSIAGSTEAFF.

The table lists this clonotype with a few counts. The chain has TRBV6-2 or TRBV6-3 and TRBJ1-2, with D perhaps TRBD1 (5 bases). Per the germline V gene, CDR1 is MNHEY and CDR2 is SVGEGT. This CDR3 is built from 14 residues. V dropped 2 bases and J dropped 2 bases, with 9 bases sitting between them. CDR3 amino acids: CASSYGTGNYGYTF. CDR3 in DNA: TGTGCCAGCAGTTACGGGACGGGAAACTATGGCTACACCTTC.

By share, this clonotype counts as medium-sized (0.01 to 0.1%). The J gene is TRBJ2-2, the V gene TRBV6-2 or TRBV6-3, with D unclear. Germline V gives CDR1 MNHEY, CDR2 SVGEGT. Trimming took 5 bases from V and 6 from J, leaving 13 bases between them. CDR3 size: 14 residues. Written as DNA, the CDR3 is TGTGCCAGCAGTGACCCTCTTGGGGCCGGGGAGCTGTTTTTT. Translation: CASSDPLGAGELFF.

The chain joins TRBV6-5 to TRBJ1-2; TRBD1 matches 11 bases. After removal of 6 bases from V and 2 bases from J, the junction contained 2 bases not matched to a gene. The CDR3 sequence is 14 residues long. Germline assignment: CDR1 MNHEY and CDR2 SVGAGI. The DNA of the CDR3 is TGTGCCAGCAGACGGACAGGGGGCAACTATGGCTACACCTTC. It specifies CASRRTGGNYGYTF.

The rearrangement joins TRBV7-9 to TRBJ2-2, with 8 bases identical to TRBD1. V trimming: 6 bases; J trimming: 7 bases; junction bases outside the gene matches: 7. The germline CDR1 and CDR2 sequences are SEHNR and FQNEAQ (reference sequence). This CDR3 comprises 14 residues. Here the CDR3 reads CASRADRESGELFF. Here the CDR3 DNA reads TGTGCCAGCAGAGCGGACAGGGAAAGCGGGGAGCTGTTTTTT.

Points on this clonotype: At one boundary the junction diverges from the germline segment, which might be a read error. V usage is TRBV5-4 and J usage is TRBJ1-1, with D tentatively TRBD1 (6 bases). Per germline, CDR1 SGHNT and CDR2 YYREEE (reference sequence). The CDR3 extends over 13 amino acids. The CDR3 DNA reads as TGCGCCAGCAGCCAAGACAGGCACACTGAAGCTTTCTTT. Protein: CASSQDRHTEAFF.

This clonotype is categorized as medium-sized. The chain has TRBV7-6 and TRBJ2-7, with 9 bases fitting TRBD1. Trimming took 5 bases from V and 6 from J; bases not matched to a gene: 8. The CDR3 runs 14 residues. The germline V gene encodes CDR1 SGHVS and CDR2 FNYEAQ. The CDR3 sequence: CASSMGTGSGEQYF. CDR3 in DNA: TGTGCCAGCAGCATGGGGACAGGGTCGGGCGAGCAGTACTTC.

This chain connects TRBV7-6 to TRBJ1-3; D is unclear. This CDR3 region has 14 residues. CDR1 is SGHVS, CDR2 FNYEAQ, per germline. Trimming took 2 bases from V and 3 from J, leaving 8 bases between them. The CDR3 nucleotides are TGTGCCAGCAGCTTACCGGGAGGTGGAAACACCATATATTTT. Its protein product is CASSLPGGGNTIYF. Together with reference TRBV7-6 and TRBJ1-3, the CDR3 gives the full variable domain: GAGVSQSPRYKVTKRGQDVALRCDPISGHVSLYWYRQALGQGPEFLTYFNYEAQQDKSGLPNDRFSAERPEGSISTLTIQRTEQRDSAMYRCASSLPGGGNTIYFGEGSWLTVV.

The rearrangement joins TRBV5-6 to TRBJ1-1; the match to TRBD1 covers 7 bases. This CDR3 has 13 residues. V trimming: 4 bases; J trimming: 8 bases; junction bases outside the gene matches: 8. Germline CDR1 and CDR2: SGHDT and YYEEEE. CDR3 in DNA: TGTGCCAGCAGCCAACGGGACAGTAGGGAAGCTTTCTTT. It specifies CASSQRDSREAFF.

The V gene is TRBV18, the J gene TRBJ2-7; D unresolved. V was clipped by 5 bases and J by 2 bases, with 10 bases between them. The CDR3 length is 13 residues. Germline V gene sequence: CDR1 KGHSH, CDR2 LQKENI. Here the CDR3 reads CASSSPPPYEQYF. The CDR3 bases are TGTGCCAGCTCATCCCCCCCTCCCTACGAGCAGTACTTC. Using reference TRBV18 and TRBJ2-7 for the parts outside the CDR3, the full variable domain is NAGVMQNPRHLVRRRGQEARLRCSPMKGHSHVYWYRQLPEEGLKFMVYLQKENIIDESGMPKERFSAEFPKEGPSILRIQQVVRGDSAAYFCASSSPPPYEQYFGPGTRLTVT.

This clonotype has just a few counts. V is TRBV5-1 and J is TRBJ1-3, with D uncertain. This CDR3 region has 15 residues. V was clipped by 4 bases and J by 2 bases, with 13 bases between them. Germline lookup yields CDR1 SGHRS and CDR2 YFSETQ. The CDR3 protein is CASSVSNSAGNTIYF. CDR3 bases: TGCGCCAGCAGCGTCAGCAACTCTGCTGGAAACACCATATATTTT.

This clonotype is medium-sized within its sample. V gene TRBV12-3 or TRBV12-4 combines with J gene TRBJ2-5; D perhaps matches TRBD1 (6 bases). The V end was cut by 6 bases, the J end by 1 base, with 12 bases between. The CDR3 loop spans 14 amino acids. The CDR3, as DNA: TGTGCCAGCAGCTACGACAGGACCCAAGAGACCCAGTACTTC. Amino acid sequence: CASSYDRTQETQYF.

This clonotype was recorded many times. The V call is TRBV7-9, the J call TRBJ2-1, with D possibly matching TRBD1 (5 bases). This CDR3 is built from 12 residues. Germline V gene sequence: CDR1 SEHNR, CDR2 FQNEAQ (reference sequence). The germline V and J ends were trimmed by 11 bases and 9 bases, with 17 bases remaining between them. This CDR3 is CAFRVALGEQFF. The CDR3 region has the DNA TGTGCCTTCAGGGTGGCCCTTGGTGAGCAGTTCTTC.

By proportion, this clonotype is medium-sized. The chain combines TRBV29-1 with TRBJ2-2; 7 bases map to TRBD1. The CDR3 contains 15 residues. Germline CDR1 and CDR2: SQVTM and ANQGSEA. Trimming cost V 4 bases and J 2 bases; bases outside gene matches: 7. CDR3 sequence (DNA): TGCAGCGTTGTAAAGGGACAGACTAACACCGGGGAGCTGTTTTTT. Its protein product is CSVVKGQTNTGELFF.

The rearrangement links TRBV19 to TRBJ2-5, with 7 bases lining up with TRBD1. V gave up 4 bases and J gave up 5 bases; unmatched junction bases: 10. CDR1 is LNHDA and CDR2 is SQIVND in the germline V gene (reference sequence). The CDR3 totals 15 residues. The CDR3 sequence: CASSTPGTAYETQYF. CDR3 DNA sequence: TGTGCCAGTAGTACTCCCGGGACAGCCTATGAGACCCAGTACTTC.

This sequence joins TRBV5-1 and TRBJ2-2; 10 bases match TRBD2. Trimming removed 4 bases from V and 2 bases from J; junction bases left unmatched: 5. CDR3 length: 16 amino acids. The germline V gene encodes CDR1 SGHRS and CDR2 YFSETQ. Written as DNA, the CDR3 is TGCGCCAGCAGCCCGGGGACTAGCGCTAACACCGGGGAGCTGTTTTTT. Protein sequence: CASSPGTSANTGELFF.

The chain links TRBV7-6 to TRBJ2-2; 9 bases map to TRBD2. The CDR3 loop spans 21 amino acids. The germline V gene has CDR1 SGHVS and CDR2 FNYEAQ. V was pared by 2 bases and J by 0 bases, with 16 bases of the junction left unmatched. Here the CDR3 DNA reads TGTGCCAGCAGCTTACCCCCGGTGAGGAGCGGGGGGTTCCCGAACACCGGGGAGCTGTTTTTT. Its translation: CASSLPPVRSGGFPNTGELFF.

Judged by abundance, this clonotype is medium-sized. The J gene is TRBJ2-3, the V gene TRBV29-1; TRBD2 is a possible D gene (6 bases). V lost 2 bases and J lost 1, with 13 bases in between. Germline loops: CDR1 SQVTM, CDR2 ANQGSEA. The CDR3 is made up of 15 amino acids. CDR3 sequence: CSVEPEGLGTDTQYF. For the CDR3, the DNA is TGCAGCGTTGAACCGGAGGGATTAGGCACAGATACGCAGTATTTT.

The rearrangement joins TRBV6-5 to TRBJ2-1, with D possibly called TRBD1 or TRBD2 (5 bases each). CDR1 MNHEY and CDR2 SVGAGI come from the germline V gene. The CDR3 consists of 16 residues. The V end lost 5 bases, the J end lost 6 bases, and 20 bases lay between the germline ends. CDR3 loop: CASSRPDTSRGNEQFF. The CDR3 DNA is TGTGCCAGCAGTCGGCCTGACACCTCGAGGGGCAATGAGCAGTTCTTC.

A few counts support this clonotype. The CDR3 spells CASSRGETGAAYEQYF. The CDR3 coding sequence is TGTGCCAGCAGCCGCGGGGAGACCGGAGCGGCCTACGAGCAGTACTTC. The rearrangement links TRBV5-5 to TRBJ2-7, with D possibly being TRBD2 (6 bases). This CDR3 spans 16 amino acids. V was clipped by 4 bases and J by 2 bases, with 19 bases between them. Germline V gene sequence: CDR1 SGHKS, CDR2 YYEKEE (reference sequence).

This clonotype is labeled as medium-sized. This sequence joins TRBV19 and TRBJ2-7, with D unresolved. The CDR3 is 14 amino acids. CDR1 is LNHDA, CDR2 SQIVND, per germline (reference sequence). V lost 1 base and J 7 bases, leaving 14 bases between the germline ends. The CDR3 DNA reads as TGTGCCAGTAGTATAGGCAGCCGCGTAGGAGAGCAGTACTTC. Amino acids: CASSIGSRVGEQYF.

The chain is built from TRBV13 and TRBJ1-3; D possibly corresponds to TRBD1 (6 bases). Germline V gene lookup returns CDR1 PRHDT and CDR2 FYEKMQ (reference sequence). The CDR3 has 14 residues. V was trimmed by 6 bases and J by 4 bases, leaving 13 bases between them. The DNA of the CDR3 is TGTGCCAGCAGTCCGGGACACTCCGGAAACACCATATATTTT. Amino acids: CASSPGHSGNTIYF.

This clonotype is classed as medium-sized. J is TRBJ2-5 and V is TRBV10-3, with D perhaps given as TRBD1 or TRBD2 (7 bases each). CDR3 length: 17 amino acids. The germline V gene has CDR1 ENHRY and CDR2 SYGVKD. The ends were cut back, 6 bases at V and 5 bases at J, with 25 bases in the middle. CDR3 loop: CAISGHPGGGALETQYF. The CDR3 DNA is TGTGCCATCAGCGGACACCCAGGGGGGGGGGCCCTGGAGACCCAGTACTTC.

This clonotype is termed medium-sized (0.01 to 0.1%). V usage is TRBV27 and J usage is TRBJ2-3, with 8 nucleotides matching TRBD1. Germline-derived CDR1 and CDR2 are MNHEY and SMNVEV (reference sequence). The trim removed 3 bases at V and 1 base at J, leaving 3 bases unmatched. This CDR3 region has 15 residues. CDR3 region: CASSLGQARTDTQYF. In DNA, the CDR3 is TGTGCCAGCAGTTTGGGACAGGCCCGCACAGATACGCAGTATTTT.